This T cell receptor beta chain was recorded in a study of T-cell memory formation after mild COVID-19. Study-level information: TCR clustering was largely donor specific.

V lost 4 bases and J lost 2, with 3 bases in between. This CDR3 contains 12 residues. Germline CDR1 reads KGHDR; CDR2 reads SFDVKD. One entry per CDR3 protein results from TCRdb running MiXCR on the 5' RACE reads. The sample lists almost 550,000 distinct CDR3 sequences, around 20% occurring once. The sample consisted of PBMCs or a T cell subset sorted from them (not recorded which). This sequence originates from an adult woman who had mild COVID-19 (a few samples of this study predate the infection). Cell type and time point are not known. This chain connects TRBV24-1 to TRBJ2-3, with unresolved D. CDR3 nucleotides: TGTGCCACCAGTGAAAACACAGATACGCAGTATTTT. It codes for CATSENTDTQYF.